This T cell receptor beta chain derives from a study of blood T cell repertoires in COVID-19. V lost 5 bases to trimming and J lost 7 bases; unmatched junction nucleotides: 8. In germline, CDR1 is MNHEY, CDR2 SMNVEV (reference sequence). The CDR3 has 15 residues. Participants were aged about 18 to 95 years, lived in about two dozen US areas, and enrolled virtually. Categorization into cohorts depended on clinical history that participants reported. Using immunoSEQ multiplex PCR, the repertoire was profiled, and TCRdb retains in-frame clones only, with some absent. The data hold about 400,000 clones, with 89% observed a single time.

The genes are TRBV27 and TRBJ1-4; 9 bases are shared with TRBD1. The source material was PBMCs or T cells enriched from blood (not recorded which). The sequence came from a woman aged 25 to 39 who had recovered from COVID-19. The DNA of the CDR3 is TGTGCCAGCAGTCCATGGGAGACAGGGGGTGAAAAACTGTTTTTT. Its protein is CASSPWETGGEKLFF.